This record covers a single T cell receptor beta chain. Its cognate antigen is unknown. The data were taken from a study of OX40 agonist ivuxolimab in advanced cancers. Baseline was the first blood sampling point, followed by cycle 4 day 1 and cycle 7 day 1. CDR3 length: 14 residues. Trimming took 2 bases from V and 0 from J, leaving 8 bases between them. The germline V gene has CDR1 GTSNPN and CDR2 SVGIG (reference sequence). Points from the study as a whole: Average numbers of expanded clones were greater in CD8+ T cells than in CD4+. Some nonresponders likewise displayed low normalized T-cell clonal expansion. The study observed clonal expansion of CD4+ and CD8+ blood T cells by week 6 at 0.1 to 3.0 mg/kg.

The protocol was immunoSEQ multiplex PCR, while the TCRdb copy is restricted to in-frame clones and leaves out a portion. The sample carries around 94,000 clones, around 90% recorded once. The sequencing here drew on CD4+ or CD8+ T cells sorted from blood, taken in a trial of the OX40 agonist ivuxolimab. This receptor was obtained from an adult with an advanced solid tumor such as melanoma, head and neck, liver or kidney cancer. The chain is built from TRBV30 and TRBJ2-1; D gene unclear. CDR3 sequence: CAWSRLSSYNEQFF. The CDR3 DNA reads TGTGCCTGGAGTAGGTTAAGCTCCTACAATGAGCAGTTCTTC.